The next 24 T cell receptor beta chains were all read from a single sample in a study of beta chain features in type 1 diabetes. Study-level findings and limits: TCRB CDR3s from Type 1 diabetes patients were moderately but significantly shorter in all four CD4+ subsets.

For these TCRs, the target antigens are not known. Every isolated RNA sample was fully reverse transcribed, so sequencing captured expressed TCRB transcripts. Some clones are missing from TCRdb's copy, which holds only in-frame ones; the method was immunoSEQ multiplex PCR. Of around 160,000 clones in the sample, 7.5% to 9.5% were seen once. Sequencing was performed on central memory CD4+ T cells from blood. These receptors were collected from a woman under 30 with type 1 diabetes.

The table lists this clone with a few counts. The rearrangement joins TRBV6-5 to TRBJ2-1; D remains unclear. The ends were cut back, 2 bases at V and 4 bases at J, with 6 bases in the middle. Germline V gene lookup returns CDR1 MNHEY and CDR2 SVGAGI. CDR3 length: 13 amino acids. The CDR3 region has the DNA TGTGCCAGCAGTTACCACGGTTACAATGAGCAGTTCTTC. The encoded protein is CASSYHGYNEQFF.

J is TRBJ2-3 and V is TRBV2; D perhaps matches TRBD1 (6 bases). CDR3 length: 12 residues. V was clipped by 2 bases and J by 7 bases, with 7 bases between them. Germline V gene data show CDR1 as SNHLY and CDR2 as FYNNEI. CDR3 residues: CASSEQGNTQYF. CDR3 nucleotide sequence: TGTGCCAGCAGTGAACAGGGGAATACGCAGTATTTT. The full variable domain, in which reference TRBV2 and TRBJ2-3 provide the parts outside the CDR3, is EPEVTQTPSHQVTQMGQEVILRCVPISNHLYFYWYRQILGQKVEFLVSFYNNEISEKSEIFDDQFSVERPDGSNFTLKIRSTKLEDSAMYFCASSEQGNTQYFGPGTRLTVL.

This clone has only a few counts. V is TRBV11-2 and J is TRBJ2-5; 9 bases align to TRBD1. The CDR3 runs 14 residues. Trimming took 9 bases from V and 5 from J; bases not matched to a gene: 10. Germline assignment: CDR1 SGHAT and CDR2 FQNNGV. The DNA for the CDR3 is TGTGCCAGTACCAGGGACAGGGATATTGAGACCCAGTACTTC. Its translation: CASTRDRDIETQYF.

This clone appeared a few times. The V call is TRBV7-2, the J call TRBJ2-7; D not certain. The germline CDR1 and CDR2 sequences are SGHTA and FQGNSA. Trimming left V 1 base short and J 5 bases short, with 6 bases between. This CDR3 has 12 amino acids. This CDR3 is CASSLELHEQYF. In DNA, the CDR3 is TGTGCCAGCAGCTTAGAACTCCACGAGCAGTACTTC.

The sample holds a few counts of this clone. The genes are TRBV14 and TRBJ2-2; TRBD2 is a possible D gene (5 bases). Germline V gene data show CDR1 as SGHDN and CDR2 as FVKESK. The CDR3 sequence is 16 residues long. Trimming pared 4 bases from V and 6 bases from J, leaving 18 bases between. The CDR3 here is CASSLPGSLRAGELFF. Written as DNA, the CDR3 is TGTGCCAGCAGCCTTCCGGGGAGCCTCCGAGCCGGGGAGCTGTTTTTT.

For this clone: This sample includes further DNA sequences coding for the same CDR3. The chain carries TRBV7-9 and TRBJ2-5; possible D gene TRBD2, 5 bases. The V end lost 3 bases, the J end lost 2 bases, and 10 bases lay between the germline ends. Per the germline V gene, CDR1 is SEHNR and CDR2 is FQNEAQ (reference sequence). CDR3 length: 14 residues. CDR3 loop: CASSFSGSQETQYF. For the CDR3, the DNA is TGTGCCAGCAGCTTTTCGGGGTCTCAAGAGACCCAGTACTTC. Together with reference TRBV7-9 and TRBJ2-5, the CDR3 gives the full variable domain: DTGVSQNPRHKITKRGQNVTFRCDPISEHNRLYWYRQTLGQGPEFLTYFQNEAQLEKSRLLSDRFSAERPKGSFSTLEIQRTEQGDSAMYLCASSFSGSQETQYFGPGTRLLVL.

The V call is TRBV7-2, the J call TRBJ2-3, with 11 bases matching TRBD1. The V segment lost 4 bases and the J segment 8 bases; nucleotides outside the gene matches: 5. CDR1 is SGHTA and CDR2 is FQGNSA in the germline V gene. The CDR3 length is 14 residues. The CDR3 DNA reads TGTGCCAGCAGCTCCCGGGACAGGGGGGGTACGCAGTATTTT. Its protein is CASSSRDRGGTQYF.

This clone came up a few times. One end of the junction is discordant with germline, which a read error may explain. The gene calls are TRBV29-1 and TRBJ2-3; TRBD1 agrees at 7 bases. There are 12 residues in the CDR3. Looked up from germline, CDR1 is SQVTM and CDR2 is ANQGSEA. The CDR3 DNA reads TGCAGCGTGGAAGGGGGCGCAGATACGCAGTATTTT. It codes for CSVEGGADTQYF.

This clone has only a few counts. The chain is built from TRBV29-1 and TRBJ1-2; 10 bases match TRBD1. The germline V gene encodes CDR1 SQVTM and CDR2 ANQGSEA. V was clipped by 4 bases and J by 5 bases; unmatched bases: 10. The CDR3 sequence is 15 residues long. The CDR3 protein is CSVGLLGQGDYGYTF. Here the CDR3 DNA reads TGCAGCGTTGGACTCCTCGGACAGGGGGATTATGGCTACACCTTC. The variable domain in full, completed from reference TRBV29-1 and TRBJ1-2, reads SAVISQKPSRDICQRGTSLTIQCQVDSQVTMMFWYRQQPGQSLTLIATANQGSEATYESGFVIDKFPISRPNLTFSTLTVSNMSPEDSSIYLCSVGLLGQGDYGYTFGSGTRLTVV.

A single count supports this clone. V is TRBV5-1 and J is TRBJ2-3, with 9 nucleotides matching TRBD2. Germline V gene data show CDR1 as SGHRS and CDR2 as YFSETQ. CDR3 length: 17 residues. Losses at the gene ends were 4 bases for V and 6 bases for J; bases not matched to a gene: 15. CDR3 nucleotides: TGCGCCAGCAGCCCATCCCCGTCTAGCGGGAATTTGGATACGCAGTATTTT. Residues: CASSPSPSSGNLDTQYF.

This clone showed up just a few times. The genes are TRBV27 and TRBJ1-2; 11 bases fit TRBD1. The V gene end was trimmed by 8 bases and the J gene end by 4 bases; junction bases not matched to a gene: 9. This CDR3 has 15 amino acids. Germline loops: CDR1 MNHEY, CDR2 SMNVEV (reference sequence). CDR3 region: CASARGTGGGYGYTF. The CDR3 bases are TGTGCCAGCGCCAGGGGGACAGGGGGAGGCTATGGCTACACCTTC.

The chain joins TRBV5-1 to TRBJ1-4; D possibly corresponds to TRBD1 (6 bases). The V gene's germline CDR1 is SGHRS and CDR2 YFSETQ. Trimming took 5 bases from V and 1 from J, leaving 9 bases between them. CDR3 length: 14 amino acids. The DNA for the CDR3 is TGCGCCAGCAGGCTGGGACAAACTAATGAAAAACTGTTTTTT. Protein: CASRLGQTNEKLFF.

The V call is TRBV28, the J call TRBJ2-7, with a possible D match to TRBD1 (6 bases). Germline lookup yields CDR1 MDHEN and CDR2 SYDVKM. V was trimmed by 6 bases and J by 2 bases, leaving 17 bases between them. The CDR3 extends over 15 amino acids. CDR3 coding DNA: TGTGCCAGCAGCTCGACAGGCGGACCTACCTACGAGCAGTACTTC. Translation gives CASSSTGGPTYEQYF.

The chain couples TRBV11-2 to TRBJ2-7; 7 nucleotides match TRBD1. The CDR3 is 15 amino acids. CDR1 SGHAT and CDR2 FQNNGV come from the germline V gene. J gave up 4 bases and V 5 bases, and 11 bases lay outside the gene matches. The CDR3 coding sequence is TGTGCCAGCAGCATAGGGGACAGAGCTAAATACGAGCAGTACTTC. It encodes CASSIGDRAKYEQYF.

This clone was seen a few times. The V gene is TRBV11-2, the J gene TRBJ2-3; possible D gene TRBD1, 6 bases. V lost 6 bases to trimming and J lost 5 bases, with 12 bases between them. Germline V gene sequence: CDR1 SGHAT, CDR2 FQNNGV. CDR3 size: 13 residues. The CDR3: CASSSGTLDTQYF. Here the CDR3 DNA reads TGTGCCAGCAGTTCCGGGACATTAGATACGCAGTATTTT.

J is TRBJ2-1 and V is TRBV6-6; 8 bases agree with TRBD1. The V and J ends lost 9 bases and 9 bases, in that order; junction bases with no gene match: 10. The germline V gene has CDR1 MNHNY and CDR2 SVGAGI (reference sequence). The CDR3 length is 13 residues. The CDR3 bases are TGTGCCAGTTCCCAACAGGGGGACAGTGAGCAGTTCTTC. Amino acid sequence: CASSQQGDSEQFF.

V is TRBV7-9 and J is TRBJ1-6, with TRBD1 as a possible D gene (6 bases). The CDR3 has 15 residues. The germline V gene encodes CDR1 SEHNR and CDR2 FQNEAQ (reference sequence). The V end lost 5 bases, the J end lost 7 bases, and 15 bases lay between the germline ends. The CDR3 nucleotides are TGTGCCAGCAGCATACAGGGTGTTCAGAATTCACCCCTCCACTTT. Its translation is CASSIQGVQNSPLHF. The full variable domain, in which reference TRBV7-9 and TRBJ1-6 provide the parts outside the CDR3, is DTGVSQNPRHKITKRGQNVTFRCDPISEHNRLYWYRQTLGQGPEFLTYFQNEAQLEKSRLLSDRFSAERPKGSFSTLEIQRTEQGDSAMYLCASSIQGVQNSPLHFGNGTRLTVT.

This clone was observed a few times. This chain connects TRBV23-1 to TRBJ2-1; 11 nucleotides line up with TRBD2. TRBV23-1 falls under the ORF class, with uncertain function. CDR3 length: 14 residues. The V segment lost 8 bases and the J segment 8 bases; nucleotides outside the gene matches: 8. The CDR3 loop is CASCSGRARDEQFF. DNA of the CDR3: TGCGCCAGCTGTAGCGGGAGGGCCCGCGATGAGCAGTTCTTC.

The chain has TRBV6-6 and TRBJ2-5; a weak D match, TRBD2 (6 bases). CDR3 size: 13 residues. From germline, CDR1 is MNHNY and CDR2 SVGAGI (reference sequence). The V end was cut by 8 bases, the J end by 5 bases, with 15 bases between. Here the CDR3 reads CASGDFLRETQYF. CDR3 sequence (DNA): TGTGCCAGCGGGGACTTCCTGCGGGAGACCCAGTACTTC.

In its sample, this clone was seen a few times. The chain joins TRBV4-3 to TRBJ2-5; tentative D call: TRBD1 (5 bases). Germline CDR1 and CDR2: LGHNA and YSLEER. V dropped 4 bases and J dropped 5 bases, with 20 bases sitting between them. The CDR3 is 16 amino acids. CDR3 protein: CASSPKAGSPGETQYF. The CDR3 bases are TGCGCCAGCAGCCCAAAGGCAGGGTCGCCCGGGGAGACCCAGTACTTC.

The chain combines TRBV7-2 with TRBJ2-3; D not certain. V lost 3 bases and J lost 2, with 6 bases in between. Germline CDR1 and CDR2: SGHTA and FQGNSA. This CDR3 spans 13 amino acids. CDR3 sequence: CASSFTPTDTQYF. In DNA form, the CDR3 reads TGTGCCAGCAGCTTCACACCCACAGATACGCAGTATTTT.

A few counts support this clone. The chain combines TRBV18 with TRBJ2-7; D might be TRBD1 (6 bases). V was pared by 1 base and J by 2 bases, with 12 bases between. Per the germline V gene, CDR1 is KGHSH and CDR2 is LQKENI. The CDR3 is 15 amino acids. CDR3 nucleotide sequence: TGTGCCAGCTCACCACTCGGGACAAATGCCTACGAGCAGTACTTC. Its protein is CASSPLGTNAYEQYF.

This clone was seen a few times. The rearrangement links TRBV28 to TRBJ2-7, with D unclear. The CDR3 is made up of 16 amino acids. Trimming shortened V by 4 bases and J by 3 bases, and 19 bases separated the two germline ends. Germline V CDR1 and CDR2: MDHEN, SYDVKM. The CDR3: CASSSPRGASLYEQYF. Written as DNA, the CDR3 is TGTGCCAGCAGTTCCCCGAGAGGCGCCAGCCTCTACGAGCAGTACTTC.

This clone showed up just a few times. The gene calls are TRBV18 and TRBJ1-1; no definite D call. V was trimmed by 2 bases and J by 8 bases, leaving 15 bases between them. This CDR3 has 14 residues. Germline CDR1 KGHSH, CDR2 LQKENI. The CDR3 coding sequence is TGTGCCAGCTCACCAAGGGAGCTGTCCGGGGAAGCTTTCTTT. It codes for CASSPRELSGEAFF.